The source of this T cell receptor (beta chain) is a study of response to subunit inactivated influenza vaccine. The V and J ends lost 5 bases and 2 bases respectively, with 13 bases between them. Per germline, CDR1 SEHNR and CDR2 FQNEAQ (reference sequence). This CDR3 has 14 residues. MiXCR, applied by TCRdb to the RT-PCR reads, yields one record per CDR3 protein. Among hundreds of thousands of distinct CDR3 sequences listed, 13% to 15% were seen once. Study findings and constraints: That few new T cells are recruited by each seasonal influenza vaccination was the authors' suggestion.

This clonotype occurred a few times. Antigen unknown. The rearrangement links TRBV7-9 to TRBJ2-7; a weak D match, TRBD1 (6 bases). Sequences were derived from PBMCs from blood, sampled 14 to 15 days before vaccination. This receptor was identified in a man aged 50 to 59 who received an inactivated influenza vaccine. CDR3 region: CASSLGTSPYEQYF. The DNA of the CDR3 is TGTGCCAGCAGCCTTGGGACATCCCCCTACGAGCAGTACTTC.